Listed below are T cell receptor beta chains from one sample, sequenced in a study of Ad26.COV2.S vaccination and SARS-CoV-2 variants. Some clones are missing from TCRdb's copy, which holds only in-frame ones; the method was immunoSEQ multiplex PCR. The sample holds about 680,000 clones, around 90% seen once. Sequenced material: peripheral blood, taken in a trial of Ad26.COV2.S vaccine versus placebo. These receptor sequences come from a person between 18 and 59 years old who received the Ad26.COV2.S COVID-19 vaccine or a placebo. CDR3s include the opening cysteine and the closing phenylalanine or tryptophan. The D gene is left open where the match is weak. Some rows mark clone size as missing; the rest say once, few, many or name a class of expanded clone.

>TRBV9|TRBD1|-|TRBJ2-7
TGTGCCAGCAGCGTAGGCGGGACAGGCCCGACCTACGAGCAGTACTTC
CASSVGGTGPTYEQYF
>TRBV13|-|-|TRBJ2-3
TGTGCCAGCAGCTTACGTTTAGCCTCTAGCACAGATACGCAGTATTTT
CASSLRLASSTDTQYF
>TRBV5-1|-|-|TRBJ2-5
TGCGCCAGCAGCCCGCAGGGGAAAGAGACCCAGTACTTC
CASSPQGKETQYF
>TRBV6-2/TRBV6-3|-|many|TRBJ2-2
TGTGCCAGCAGTTCTGGGGAGAACGGGGAGCTGTTTTTT
CASSSGENGELFF
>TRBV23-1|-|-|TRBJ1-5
TGCGCCAGCAGTCAATTGTTGGTCGGCGGGGACCGGCGCCGGGTAGGCAATCAGCCCCAGCATTTT
CASSQLLVGGDRRRVGNQPQHF
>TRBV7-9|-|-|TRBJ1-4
TGTGCCAGCAGCGCCGCCGCCAATGAAAAACTGTTTTTT
CASSAAANEKLFF
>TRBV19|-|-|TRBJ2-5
TGTGCCAGTAGGGGGCCACCTCGAGAGACCCAGTACTTC
CASRGPPRETQYF
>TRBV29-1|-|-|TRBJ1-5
TGCAGCGTTGGGACAGCCCAAGGAGATCAGCCCCAGCATTTT
CSVGTAQGDQPQHF
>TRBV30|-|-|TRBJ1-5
TGTGCCTGGAGTGTAGGAGGGGAGAACCAGCCCCAGCATTTT
CAWSVGGENQPQHF
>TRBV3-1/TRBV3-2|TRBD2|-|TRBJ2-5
TGTGCCAGCAGCCAAGGAACGGGGGGGGTCCAAGAGACCCAGTACTTC
CASSQGTGGVQETQYF
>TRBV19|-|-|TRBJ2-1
TGTGCCAGTATCCGGAGAGGGGAGAATGAGCAGTTCTTC
CASIRRGENEQFF
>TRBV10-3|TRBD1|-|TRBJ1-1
TGTGCCGCCCGGACAGGGTTGAACACTGAAGCTTTCTTT
CAARTGLNTEAFF
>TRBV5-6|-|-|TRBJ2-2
TGTGCCAGCAGCCCCTACACCGGGGAGCTGTTTTTT
CASSPYTGELFF
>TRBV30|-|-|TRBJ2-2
TGTGCCTGGAACAGGTGGACCCCCACCGGGGAGCTGTTTTTT
CAWNRWTPTGELFF
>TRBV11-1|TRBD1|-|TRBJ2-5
TGTGCCAGCAGCGCCGGGACAGAAGAGACCCAGTACTTC
CASSAGTEETQYF
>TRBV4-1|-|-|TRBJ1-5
TGCGCCAGCAGCCGTAAGGGTGAGGATCAGCCCCAGCATTTT
CASSRKGEDQPQHF
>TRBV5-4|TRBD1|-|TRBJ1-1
TGTGCCAGCAGCTTGGTTGCCACGACAGGGACGAACACTGAAGCTTTCTTT
CASSLVATTGTNTEAFF
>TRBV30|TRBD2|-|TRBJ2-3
TGTGCCTGGACTAGCGGGGGGGATACGCAGTATTTT
CAWTSGGDTQYF
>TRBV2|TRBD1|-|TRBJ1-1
TGTGCCAGCGCTGGACAGGGGGCACTTCCGAACACTGAAGCTTTCTTT
CASAGQGALPNTEAFF
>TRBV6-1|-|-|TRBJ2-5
TGTGCCAGCAGTGAATCGGGGTTGGAGACCCAGTACTTC
CASSESGLETQYF
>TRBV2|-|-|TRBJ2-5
TGTGCCACGAGTCAGGGAGGAGAGACCCAGTACTTC
CATSQGGETQYF
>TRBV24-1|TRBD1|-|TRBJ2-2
TGTGCCACCAGTGAGCCGGGACAGTTAACCGGGGAGCTGTTTTTT
CATSEPGQLTGELFF
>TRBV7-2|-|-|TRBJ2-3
TGTGCCAGCAGCTTACCGAACGGGGGAGCATTTAGTACAGATACGCAGTATTTT
CASSLPNGGAFSTDTQYF
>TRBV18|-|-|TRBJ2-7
TGTGCCAGCTCACGACCGCCCTTCGAGCAGTACTTC
CASSRPPFEQYF
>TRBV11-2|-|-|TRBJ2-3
TGTGCCAGCAGTCCAGGGTGGGGGGCTTCGGATACGCAGTATTTT
CASSPGWGASDTQYF
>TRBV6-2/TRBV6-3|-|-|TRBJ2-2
TGTGCCAGCAGTTCACAGACGAAGACCGGGGGACCCGGGGAGCTGTTTTTT
CASSSQTKTGGPGELFF
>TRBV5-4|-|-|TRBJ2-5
TGTGCCAGCAGCTTGGCAAGAGAGACCCAGTACTTC
CASSLARETQYF
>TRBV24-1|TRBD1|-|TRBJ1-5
TGTGCCACCAGTGATTCACAGGGGGAGTATCAGCCCCAGCATTTT
CATSDSQGEYQPQHF
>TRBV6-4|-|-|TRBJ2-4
TGTGCCAGCAGTGACGAAGGGACTCGAGAAAACTTC
CASSDEGTRENF
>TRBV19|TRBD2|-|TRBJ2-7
TGTGCCAGTACCCCTAGCGGGAGGATTGCCGAGCAGTACTTC
CASTPSGRIAEQYF
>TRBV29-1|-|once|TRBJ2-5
TGCAGCGTTGAAGGACAGGGAGGGGAGACCCAGTACTTC
CSVEGQGGETQYF
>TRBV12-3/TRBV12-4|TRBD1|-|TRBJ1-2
TGTGCCAGCAGTTTACAGGGGGCGGGTGGCTACACCTTC
CASSLQGAGGYTF
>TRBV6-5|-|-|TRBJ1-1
TGTGCCAGCAGTTCAGACAGTGAAGCTTTCTTT
CASSSDSEAFF
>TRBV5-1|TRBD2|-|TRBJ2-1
TGCGCCAGCAGCTCACTGACTAGCGGAGGTAACAATGAGCAGTTCTTC
CASSSLTSGGNNEQFF
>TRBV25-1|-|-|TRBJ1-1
TGTGCCAGCAGTGAATATTTCCAGACTGATAGTGAAGCTTTCTTT
CASSEYFQTDSEAFF
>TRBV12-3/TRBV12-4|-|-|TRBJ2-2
TGTGCCAGCAGCCGGGGGACCGGGGAGCTGTTTTTT
CASSRGTGELFF
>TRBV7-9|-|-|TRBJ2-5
TGTGCCAGCACCCGAGGGGGACTCCTGGCAGAGACCCAGTACTTC
CASTRGGLLAETQYF
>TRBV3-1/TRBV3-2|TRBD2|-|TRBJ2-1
TGTGCCAGCAGCCACCCGGGACTAGCGGGAGTGGAGCAGTTCTTC
CASSHPGLAGVEQFF